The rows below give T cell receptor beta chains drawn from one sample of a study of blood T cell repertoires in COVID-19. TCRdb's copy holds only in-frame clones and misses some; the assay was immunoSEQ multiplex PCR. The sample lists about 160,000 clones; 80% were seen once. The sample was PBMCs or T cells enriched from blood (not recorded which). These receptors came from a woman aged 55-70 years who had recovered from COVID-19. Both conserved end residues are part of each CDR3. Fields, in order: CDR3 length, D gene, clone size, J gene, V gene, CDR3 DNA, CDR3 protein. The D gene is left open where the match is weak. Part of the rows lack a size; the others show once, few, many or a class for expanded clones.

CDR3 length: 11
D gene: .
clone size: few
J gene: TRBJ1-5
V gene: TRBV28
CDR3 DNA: TGTGCCAGCGGAGGGCTTCAGCCCCAGCATTTT
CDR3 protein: CASGGLQPQHF

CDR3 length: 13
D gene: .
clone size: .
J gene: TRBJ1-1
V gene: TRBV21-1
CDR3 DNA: TGTGCCAGCAGCAAAGTATGTCACACTGAAGCTTTCTTT
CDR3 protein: CASSKVCHTEAFF

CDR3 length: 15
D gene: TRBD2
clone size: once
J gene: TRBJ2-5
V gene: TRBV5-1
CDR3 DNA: TGCGCCAGCAGCTTGGCGCGGGGGGGCCGTGAGACCCAGTACTTC
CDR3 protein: CASSLARGGRETQYF

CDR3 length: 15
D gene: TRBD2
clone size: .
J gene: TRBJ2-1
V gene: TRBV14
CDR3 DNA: TGTGCCAGCAGCCAAGTTCTAGCGGGGGGGAAAGAGCAGTTCTTC
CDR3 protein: CASSQVLAGGKEQFF

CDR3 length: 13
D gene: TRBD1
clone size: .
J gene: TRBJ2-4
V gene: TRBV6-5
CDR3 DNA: TGTGCCAGCAGGATGACAGGGTATTACATTCAGTACTTC
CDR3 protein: CASRMTGYYIQYF

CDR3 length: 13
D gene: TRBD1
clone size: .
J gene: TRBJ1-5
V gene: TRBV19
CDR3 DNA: TGTGCCAGTAGTAGTGACAGGGGCGAGCCCCAGCATTTT
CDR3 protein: CASSSDRGEPQHF

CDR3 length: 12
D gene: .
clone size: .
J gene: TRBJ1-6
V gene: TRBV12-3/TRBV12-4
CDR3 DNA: TGTGCCAGCAGGTACTATAATTCACCCCTCCACTTT
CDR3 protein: CASRYYNSPLHF

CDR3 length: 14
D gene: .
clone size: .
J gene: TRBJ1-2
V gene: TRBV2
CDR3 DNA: TGTGCCAGCAGTACTATTGGACAGTCCTATGGCTACACCTTC
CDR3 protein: CASSTIGQSYGYTF

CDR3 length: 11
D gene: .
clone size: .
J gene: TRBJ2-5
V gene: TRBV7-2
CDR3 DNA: TGTGCCAGCGCCGCACAGGAGACCCAGTACTTC
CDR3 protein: CASAAQETQYF

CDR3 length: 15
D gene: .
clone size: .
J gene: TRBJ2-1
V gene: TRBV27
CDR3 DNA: TGTGCCAGCAGTTTTATAGGGGAATCCTACAATGAGCAGTTCTTC
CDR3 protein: CASSFIGESYNEQFF

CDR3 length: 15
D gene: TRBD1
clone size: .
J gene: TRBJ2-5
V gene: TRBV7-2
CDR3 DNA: TGTGCCAGCAGCTCAGCAGGGGGCAGAGAAGAGACCCAGTACTTC
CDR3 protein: CASSSAGGREETQYF

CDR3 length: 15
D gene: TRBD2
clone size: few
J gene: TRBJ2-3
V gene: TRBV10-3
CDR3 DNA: TGTGCCATCAGTGACGGGGGGTTTAGCACAGATACGCAGTATTTT
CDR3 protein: CAISDGGFSTDTQYF

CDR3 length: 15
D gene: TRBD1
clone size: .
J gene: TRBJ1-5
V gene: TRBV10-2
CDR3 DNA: TGCGCCAGCAGTGAGGAGGGACAGGGCAATCAGCCCCAGCATTTT
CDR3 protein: CASSEEGQGNQPQHF

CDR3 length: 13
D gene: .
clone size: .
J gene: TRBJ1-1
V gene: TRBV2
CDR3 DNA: TGTGCCAGCAGTGCACAGGGCTATGCTGAAGCTTTCTTT
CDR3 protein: CASSAQGYAEAFF

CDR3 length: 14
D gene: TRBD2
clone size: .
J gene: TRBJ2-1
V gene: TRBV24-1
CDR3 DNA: TGTGCCACCAGTGATTTGCGGACTAGCGATGAGCAGTTCTTC
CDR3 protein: CATSDLRTSDEQFF

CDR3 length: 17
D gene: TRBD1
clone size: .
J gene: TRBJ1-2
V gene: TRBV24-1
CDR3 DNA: TGTGCCACCAGTGATTTACTCCCCCGACAGGGTAACTATGGCTACACCTTC
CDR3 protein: CATSDLLPRQGNYGYTF

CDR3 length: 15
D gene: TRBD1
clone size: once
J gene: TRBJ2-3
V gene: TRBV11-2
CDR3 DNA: TGTGCCAGCAGCGCCTCCGGGACAGGCACAGATACGCAGTATTTT
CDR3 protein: CASSASGTGTDTQYF

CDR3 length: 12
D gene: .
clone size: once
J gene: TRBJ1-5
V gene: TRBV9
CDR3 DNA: TGTGCCAGCAGCTCCTCTCGGGGGCCCCAGCATTTT
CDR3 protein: CASSSSRGPQHF

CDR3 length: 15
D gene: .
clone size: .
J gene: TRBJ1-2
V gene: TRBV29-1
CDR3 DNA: TGCAGCGTTGAAGATAACCCCAGGGGAAGCTATGGCTACACCTTC
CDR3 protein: CSVEDNPRGSYGYTF

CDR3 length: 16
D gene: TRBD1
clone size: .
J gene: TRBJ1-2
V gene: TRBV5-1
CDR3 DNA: TGCGCCAGCAGCAGTTCCAAAGACAGGGCTAACTATGGCTACACCTTC
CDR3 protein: CASSSSKDRANYGYTF

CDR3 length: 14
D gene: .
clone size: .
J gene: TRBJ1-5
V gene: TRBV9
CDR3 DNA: TGTGCCAGCAGCGTAGGAGGAAACAATCAGCCCCAGCATTTT
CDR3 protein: CASSVGGNNQPQHF

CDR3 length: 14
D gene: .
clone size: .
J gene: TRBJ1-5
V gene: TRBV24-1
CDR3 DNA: TGTGCCACCAGTCACCCAGGGGCCCATCAGCCCCAGCATTTT
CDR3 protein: CATSHPGAHQPQHF

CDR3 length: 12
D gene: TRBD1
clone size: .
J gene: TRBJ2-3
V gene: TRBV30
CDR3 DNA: TGTGCCTGCAGACAGGGACCAGATACGCAGTATTTT
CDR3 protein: CACRQGPDTQYF

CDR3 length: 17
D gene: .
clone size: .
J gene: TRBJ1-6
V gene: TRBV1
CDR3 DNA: TGCACCAGCAGCCAAGAGAACGGAACAGGGATCGATTCACCCCTCCACTTT
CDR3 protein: CTSSQENGTGIDSPLHF

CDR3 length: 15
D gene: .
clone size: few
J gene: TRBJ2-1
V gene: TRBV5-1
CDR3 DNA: TGCGCCAGCAGCTTACGACTAGAGTCCTACAATGAGCAGTTCTTC
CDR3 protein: CASSLRLESYNEQFF

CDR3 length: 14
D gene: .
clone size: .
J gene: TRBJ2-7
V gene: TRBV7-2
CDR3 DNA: TGTGCCAGCAGCTTCGATAGGGGATCCTACGAGCAGTACTTC
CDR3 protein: CASSFDRGSYEQYF

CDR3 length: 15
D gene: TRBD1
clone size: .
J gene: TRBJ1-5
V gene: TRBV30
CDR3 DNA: TGTGCCTGGAGTGTAACAGGGGCGTTCAATCAGCCCCAGCATTTT
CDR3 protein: CAWSVTGAFNQPQHF